This TCR beta chain was obtained from a study of CD8 T cells in Susac syndrome. On the study more broadly: Patients with Susac syndrome were, at the time of blood collection, therapy-naive, maintained on corticosteroids, or maintained on intravenous immunoglobulin alone.

The CDR3 contains 15 residues. With 4 bases clipped from V and 2 bases from J, the junction kept 5 bases outside the gene matches. Germline V gene sequence: CDR1 SGHRS, CDR2 YFSETQ. After extraction with the RNeasy kit, about 0.5 to 1 ug of the RNA was reverse transcribed using random hexamers. Amplification of TCR beta CDR3 spanned 54 Vbeta and 13 Jbeta via immunoSEQ multiplex PCR. Each CDR3 protein is one row after TCRdb ran MiXCR on the immunoSEQ multiplex PCR reads. The profile shows about 120,000 distinct CDR3 sequences, around 94% of them singletons. The chain is built from TRBV5-1 and TRBJ2-7, with 11 nucleotides matching TRBD2. This clonotype was sampled from a human donor with Susac syndrome. The sequencing sample was made of CD8+ T cells from PBMCs. The CDR3 is CASSPGLADTYEQYF. The CDR3, as DNA: TGCGCCAGCAGCCCGGGACTAGCGGACACCTACGAGCAGTACTTC.